This T cell receptor (beta chain) came from a study of T cells in Graves' hyperthyroidism and ophthalmopathy. About this clonotype itself: Germline is not matched at one junction end, which may reflect a read error.

TCR beta CDR3 region amplification was performed from RNA transcripts. The HTBI primer set served for first-round RT-PCR of the TCR CDR3. A single record per CDR3 protein comes from TCRdb applying MiXCR to the multiplex PCR reads. Of roughly 250,000 distinct CDR3 sequences listed, about 20% are singletons. CDR1 is SEHNR, CDR2 FQNEAQ, per germline (reference sequence). This CDR3 spans 14 amino acids. With duration under 3 months, ophthalmopathy was active: Clinical Activity Score at least 3, NOSPECS at least 4. The V call is TRBV7-9, the J call TRBJ2-3, with 9 positions matching TRBD2. The TCR sequence derives from a man between 25 and 39 years old with Graves' ophthalmopathy. What was sequenced was blood. The DNA of the CDR3 is TGTGCCAGCAGCGTAGCGGGAGTGGTGGATACGCAGTATTTT. This gives the protein CASSVAGVVDTQYF.